This entry describes one T cell receptor (beta chain). This CDR3 is 16 amino acids long. Trimming shortened V by 0 bases and J by 4 bases, and 15 bases separated the two germline ends. In germline, CDR1 is MNHEY, CDR2 SVGAGI. The method was immunoSEQ multiplex PCR; TCRdb's version includes in-frame clones alone and lacks a portion of them. The sample carries approximately 240,000 clones, 75% to 85% recorded once. This sample is part of a study of blood T cell repertoires in COVID-19. This chain links TRBV6-5 with TRBJ1-2, with D possibly TRBD1 on 6 matching bases. Sequenced: peripheral blood. The receptor comes from a human donor in a cohort sampled during active COVID-19. CDR3 amino acids: CASSYSDGDTRYGYTF. The CDR3 nucleotides are TGTGCCAGCAGTTACTCGGATGGGGACACTCGCTATGGCTACACCTTC.